This T cell receptor (beta chain) derives from a study of Ad26.COV2.S vaccination and SARS-CoV-2 variants. Study context: Into the muscle, Ad26.COV2.S was dosed once or twice, 56 days apart. Overall study findings and caveats: Measurements of TCR breadth and depth may have given underestimates of the total T cell responses. Spike-specific TCR breadth was greater after Ad26.COV2.S than placebo.

Sequencing was performed with immunoSEQ multiplex PCR; in TCRdb, only in-frame clones are kept and a portion is missing. Of roughly 380,000 clones listed, approximately 85% are singletons. CDR1 is SGHVS, CDR2 FQNEAQ, per germline. J gave up 2 bases and V 6 bases, and 8 bases lay outside the gene matches. The CDR3 sequence is 16 residues long. Treatment of the sample: about 20 received Ad26.COV2.S at low or high dose, single or two shots; 5 received placebo; per-sample allocation not given. Following the first vaccine or placebo injection, samples were taken on day 63. It was an adult aged 18-55 years in Boston who was the donor. Comments on this clone: Antigen: not known.

J is TRBJ1-4 and V is TRBV7-8; the match to TRBD1 covers 8 bases. The receptor comes from a person between 18 and 65 years old who received the Ad26.COV2.S COVID-19 vaccine or a placebo. The input for sequencing was peripheral blood, taken in a trial of Ad26.COV2.S vaccine versus placebo. This CDR3 reads CASSLGTGPTNEKLFF. CDR3 bases: TGTGCCAGCAGTCTAGGGACAGGCCCCACTAATGAAAAACTGTTTTTT.